This TCR beta chain originates from a study of OX40 agonist ivuxolimab in advanced cancers. Across the study: The group had a mean age of about 65 years, ranged from roughly 20 to 79, and was 80% to 90% male. Participants could have had prior anti-PD-1, anti-PD-L1 or anti-CTLA-4 therapy, and less than 45% had some.

Sequencing used immunoSEQ multiplex PCR; TCRdb keeps in-frame clones, though not all of them. The data hold tens of thousands of clones, with about nine tenths observed a single time. This clone was recorded only once. The TCR originated in an adult with an advanced solid tumor such as melanoma, head and neck, liver or kidney cancer. The starting material was CD4+ or CD8+ T cells sorted from blood, obtained in a trial of the OX40 agonist ivuxolimab.

The CDR3 spells CASSQDQVVRTNEKLFF. DNA of the CDR3: TGCGCCAGCAGCCAAGATCAAGTTGTCAGGACAAATGAAAAACTGTTTTTT. The genes are TRBV4-1 and TRBJ1-4; D might be TRBD1 (5 bases). The CDR3 consists of 17 residues. Trimming pared 0 bases from V and 5 bases from J, leaving 16 bases between. Germline CDR1 MGHRA, CDR2 YSYEKL.